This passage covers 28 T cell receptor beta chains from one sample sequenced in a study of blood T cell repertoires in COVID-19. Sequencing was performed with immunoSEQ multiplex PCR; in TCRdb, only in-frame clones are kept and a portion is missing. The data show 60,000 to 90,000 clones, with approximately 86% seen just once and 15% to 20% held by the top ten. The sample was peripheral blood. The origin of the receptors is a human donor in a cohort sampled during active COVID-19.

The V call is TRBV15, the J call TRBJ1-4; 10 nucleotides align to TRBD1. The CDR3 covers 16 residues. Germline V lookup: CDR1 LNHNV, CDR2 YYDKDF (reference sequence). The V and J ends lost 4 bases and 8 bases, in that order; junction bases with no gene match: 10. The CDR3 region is CATSISDRGGNEKLFF. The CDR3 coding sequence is TGTGCCACCAGCATCTCGGACAGGGGGGGGAACGAAAAACTGTTTTTT.

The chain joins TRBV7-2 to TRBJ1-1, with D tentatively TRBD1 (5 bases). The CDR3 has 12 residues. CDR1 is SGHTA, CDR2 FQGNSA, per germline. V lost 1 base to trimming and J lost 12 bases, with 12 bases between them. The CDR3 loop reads CASSLEAGRTFF. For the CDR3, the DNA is TGTGCCAGCAGCTTAGAGGCAGGGCGGACTTTCTTT.

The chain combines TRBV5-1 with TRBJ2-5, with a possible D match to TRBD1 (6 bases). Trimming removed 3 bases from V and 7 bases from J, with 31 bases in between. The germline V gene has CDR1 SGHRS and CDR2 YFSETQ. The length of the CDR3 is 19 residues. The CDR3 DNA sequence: TGCGCCAGCAGCTCGGAGGCACAGGGAGCGCAAGGTGTCTTGGGGACCCAGTACTTC. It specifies CASSSEAQGAQGVLGTQYF.

CDR3 amino acids: CASSFGTASGNTIYF. CDR3 nucleotides: TGCGCCAGCAGCTTTGGGACAGCCTCTGGAAACACCATATATTTT. V is TRBV5-1 and J is TRBJ1-3, with TRBD1 matching over 7 bases. The CDR3 is 15 amino acids. Germline-derived CDR1 and CDR2 are SGHRS and YFSETQ. V gave up 2 bases and J gave up 0 bases; unmatched junction bases: 2.

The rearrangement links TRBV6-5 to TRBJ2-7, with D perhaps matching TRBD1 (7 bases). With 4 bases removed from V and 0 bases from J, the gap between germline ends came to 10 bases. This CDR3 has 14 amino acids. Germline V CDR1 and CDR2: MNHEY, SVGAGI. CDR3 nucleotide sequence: TGTGCCAGCAGTTTTCAGGGGGGCTCCTACGAGCAGTACTTC. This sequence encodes CASSFQGGSYEQYF.

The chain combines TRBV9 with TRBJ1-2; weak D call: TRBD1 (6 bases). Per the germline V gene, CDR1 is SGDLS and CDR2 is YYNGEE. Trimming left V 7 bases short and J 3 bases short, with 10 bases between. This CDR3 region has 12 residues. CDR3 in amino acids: CASSGGHYGYTF. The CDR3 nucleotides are TGTGCCAGCTCGGGGGGGCACTATGGCTACACCTTC.

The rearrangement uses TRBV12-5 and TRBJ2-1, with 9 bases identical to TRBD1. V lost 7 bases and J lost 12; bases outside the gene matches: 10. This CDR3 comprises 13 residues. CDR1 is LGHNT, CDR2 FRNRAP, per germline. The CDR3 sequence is CASVPGTGFWQFF. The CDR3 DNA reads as TGTGCTAGTGTCCCCGGGACAGGGTTTTGGCAGTTCTTC.

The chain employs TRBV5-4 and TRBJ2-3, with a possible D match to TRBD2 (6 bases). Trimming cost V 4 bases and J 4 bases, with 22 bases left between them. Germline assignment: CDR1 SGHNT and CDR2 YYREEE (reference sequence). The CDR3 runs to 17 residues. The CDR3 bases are TGTGCCAGCAGCCCCGTGCCGGGAGCGAGAGCCCCAGATACGCAGTATTTT. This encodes CASSPVPGARAPDTQYF.

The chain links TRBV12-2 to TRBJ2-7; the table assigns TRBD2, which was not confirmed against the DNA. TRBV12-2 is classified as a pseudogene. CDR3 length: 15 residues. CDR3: CASRLRGGPSYEQYF. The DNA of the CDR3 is TGTGCAAGTCGCCTCCGAGGCGGGCCCTCCTACGAGCAGTACTTC.

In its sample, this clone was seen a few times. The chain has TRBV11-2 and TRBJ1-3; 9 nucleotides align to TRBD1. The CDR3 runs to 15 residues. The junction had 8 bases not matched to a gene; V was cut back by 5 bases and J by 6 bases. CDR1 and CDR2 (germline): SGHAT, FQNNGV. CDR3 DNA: TGTGCCAGCAGCCTTAGAAGGGACAGGGAAAACACCATATATTTT. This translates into CASSLRRDRENTIYF.

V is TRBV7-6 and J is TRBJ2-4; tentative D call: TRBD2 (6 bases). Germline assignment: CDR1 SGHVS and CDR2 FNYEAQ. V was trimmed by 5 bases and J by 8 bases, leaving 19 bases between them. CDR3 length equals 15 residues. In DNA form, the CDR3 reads TGTGCCAGCAGCCTCGGGGGTTTCTCAAAGGACATTCAGTACTTC. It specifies CASSLGGFSKDIQYF.

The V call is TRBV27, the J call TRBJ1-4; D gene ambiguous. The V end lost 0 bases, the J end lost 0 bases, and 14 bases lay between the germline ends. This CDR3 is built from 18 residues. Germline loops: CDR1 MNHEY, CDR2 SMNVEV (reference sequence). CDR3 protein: CASSLSVRQRTTNEKLFF. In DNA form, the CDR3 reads TGTGCCAGCAGTTTATCTGTCCGGCAGCGAACAACTAATGAAAAACTGTTTTTT.

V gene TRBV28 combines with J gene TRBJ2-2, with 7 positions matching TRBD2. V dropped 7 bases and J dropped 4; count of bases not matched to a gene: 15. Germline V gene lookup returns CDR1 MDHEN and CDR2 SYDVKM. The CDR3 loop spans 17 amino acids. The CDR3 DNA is TGTGCCAGCACCTCCAACAGTCGGTGGGGGGGCACCGGGGAGCTGTTTTTT. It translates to CASTSNSRWGGTGELFF.

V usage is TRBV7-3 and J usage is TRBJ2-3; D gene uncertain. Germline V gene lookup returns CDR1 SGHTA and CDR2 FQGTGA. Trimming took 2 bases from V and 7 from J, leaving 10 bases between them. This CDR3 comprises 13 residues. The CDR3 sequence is CASSLAIGNTQYF. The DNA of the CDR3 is TGTGCCAGCAGCTTAGCGATCGGTAATACGCAGTATTTT.

CDR3 protein: CASNSLTYYEQYF. For the CDR3, the DNA is TGTGCCAGCAACTCCCTCACCTACTACGAGCAGTACTTC. The chain combines TRBV6-5 with TRBJ2-7; D gene ambiguous. The CDR3 runs to 13 residues. V lost 7 bases and J 3 bases, leaving 13 bases between the germline ends. CDR1 is MNHEY, CDR2 SVGAGI, per germline.

The CDR3 DNA follows: TGTGCCAGCAGCCCATCGGCTGAGCGAGGTGAAAAACTGTTTTTT. Translating it yields CASSPSAERGEKLFF. This chain uses TRBV9 with TRBJ1-4; D is uncertain. The germline V gene has CDR1 SGDLS and CDR2 YYNGEE. V was trimmed by 4 bases and J by 7 bases, leaving 17 bases between them. The CDR3 length is 15 residues.

In DNA, the CDR3 is TGTGCCACCACCCGGGACAGGGGGCGGGGGTCATTGGGCTACACCTTC. Translating gives CATTRDRGRGSLGYTF. This chain connects TRBV19 to TRBJ1-2; 12 nucleotides match TRBD1. V lost 10 bases, J lost 8 bases, and 17 bases stayed unmatched. The germline V gene has CDR1 LNHDA and CDR2 SQIVND (reference sequence). The CDR3 runs to 16 residues.

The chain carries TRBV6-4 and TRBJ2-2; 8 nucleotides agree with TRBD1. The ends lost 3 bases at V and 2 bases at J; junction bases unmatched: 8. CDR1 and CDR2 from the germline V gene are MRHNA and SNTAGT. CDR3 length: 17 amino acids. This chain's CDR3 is CASSERIGQGNTGELFF. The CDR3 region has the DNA TGTGCCAGCAGTGAACGAATCGGACAGGGAAACACCGGGGAGCTGTTTTTT.

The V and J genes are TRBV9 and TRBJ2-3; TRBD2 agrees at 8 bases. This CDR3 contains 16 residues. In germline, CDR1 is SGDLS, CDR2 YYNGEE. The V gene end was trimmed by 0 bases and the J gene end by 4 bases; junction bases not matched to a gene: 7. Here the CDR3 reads CASSVASGGIADTQYF. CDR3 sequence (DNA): TGTGCCAGCAGCGTAGCTTCGGGAGGGATCGCAGATACGCAGTATTTT.

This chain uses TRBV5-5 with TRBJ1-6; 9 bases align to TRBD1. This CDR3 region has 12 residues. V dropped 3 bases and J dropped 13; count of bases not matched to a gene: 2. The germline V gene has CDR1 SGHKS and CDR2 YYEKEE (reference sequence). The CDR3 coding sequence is TGTGCCAGCAGCTGGGACAGGGCGCCCCTCCACTTT. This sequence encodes CASSWDRAPLHF.

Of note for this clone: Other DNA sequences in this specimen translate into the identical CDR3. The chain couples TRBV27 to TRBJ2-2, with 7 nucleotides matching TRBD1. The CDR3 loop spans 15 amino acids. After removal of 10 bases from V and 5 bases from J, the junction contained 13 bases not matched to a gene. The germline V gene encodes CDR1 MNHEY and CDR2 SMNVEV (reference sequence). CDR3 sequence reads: CATTSWNRGTGELFF. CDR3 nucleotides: TGTGCCACCACCTCGTGGAACAGGGGAACCGGGGAGCTGTTTTTT.

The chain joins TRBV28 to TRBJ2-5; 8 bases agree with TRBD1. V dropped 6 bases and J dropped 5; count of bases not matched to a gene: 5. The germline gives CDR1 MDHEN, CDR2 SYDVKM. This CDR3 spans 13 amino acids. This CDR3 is CASRRQGLETQYF. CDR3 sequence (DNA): TGTGCCAGCAGGCGACAGGGGTTGGAGACCCAGTACTTC.

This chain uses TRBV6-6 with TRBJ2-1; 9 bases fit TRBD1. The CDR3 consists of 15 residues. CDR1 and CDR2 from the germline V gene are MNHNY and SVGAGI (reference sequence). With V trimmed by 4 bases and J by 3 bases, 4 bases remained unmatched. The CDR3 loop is CASSSPGQGYNEQFF. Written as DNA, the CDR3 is TGTGCCAGCAGTTCCCCGGGACAGGGCTACAATGAGCAGTTCTTC.

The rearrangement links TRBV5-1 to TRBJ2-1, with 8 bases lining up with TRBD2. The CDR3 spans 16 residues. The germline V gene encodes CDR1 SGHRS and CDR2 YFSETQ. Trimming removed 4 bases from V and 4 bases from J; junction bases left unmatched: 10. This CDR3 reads CASSPTAGGLYNEQFF. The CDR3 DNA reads TGCGCCAGCAGCCCGACCGCGGGGGGTCTGTACAATGAGCAGTTCTTC.

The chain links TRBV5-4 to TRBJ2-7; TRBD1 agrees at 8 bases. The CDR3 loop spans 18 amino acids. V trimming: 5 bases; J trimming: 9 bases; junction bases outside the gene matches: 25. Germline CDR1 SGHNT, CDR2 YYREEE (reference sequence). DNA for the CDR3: TGTGCCAGCAGGGGGAATAACCGGCGGGACAGGCCACTAAAGGGGCAGTACTTC. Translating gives CASRGNNRRDRPLKGQYF. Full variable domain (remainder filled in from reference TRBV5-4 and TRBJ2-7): ETGVTQSPTHLIKTRGQQVTLRCSSQSGHNTVSWYQQALGQGPQFIFQYYREEENGRGNFPPRFSGLQFPNYSSELNVNALELDDSALYLCASRGNNRRDRPLKGQYFGPGTRLTVT.

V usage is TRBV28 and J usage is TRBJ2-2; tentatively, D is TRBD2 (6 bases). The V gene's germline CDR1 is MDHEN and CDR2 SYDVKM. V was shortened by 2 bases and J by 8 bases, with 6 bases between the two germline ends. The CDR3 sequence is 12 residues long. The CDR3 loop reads CASSLLAGELFF. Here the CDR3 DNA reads TGTGCCAGCAGTTTACTAGCGGGGGAGCTGTTTTTT.

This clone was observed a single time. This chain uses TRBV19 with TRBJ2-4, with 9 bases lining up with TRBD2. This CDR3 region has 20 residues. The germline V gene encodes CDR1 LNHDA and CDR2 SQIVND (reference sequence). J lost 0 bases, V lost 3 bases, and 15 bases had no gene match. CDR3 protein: CASSMWLAGNWVVAKNIQYF. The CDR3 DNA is TGTGCCAGTAGTATGTGGCTAGCGGGGAACTGGGTCGTAGCCAAAAACATTCAGTACTTC.

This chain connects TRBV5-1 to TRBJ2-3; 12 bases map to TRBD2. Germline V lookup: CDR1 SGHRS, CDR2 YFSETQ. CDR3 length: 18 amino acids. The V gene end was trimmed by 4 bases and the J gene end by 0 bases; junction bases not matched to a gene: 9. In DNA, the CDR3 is TGCGCCAGCAGCCCCGGACTAGCGGGATTCTCTAGCACAGATACGCAGTATTTT. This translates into CASSPGLAGFSSTDTQYF.